The 21 T cell receptor beta chains reported below all come from one sample, sequenced in a study of spatial heterogeneity in lung cancer. One entry per CDR3 protein results from TCRdb running MiXCR on the 5' RACE reads. Among under 2,500 distinct CDR3 sequences listed, roughly 22% were seen once. Notes on the study in general: Within tumors, counts of expanded alpha and beta TCRs tracked tumor mutation counts.

This sample's time point: sample taken at primary tumor resection. No antigen has been assigned to these receptors. Sequencing used lung tumor tissue, obtained at surgery. The receptors come from a male donor with early-stage non-small cell lung cancer.

About this clonotype: This beta chain represents an off-target read in a library built for alpha chains; its size is of limited meaning. V gene TRBV28 combines with J gene TRBJ2-7; D is undetermined. With 7 bases removed from V and 7 bases from J, the gap between germline ends came to 14 bases. The CDR3 totals 12 residues. The germline gives CDR1 MDHEN, CDR2 SYDVKM. CDR3 nucleotide sequence: TGTGCCAGCATAGACCCGTCCCGGGAGCAGTACTTC. Translating it yields CASIDPSREQYF.

In regard to this clonotype: This beta chain turned up in a library designed for alpha chains; as an off-target read, its abundance says little. The genes are TRBV7-9 and TRBJ2-2; D not resolved. Trimming removed 0 bases at V and 1 base at J, with 9 bases between. Germline CDR1 is SEHNR and CDR2 is FQNEAQ (reference sequence). The CDR3 spans 16 residues. The chain's CDR3 is CASSLALGQNTGELFF. The DNA for the CDR3 is TGTGCCAGCAGCTTAGCTTTGGGCCAGAACACCGGGGAGCTGTTTTTT.

This clonotype appeared once. The library was prepared for alpha chains; this beta chain is a stray read, so its frequency means little. This chain connects TRBV6-5 to TRBJ1-6; no definite D call. This CDR3 has 14 residues. Germline V gene lookup returns CDR1 MNHEY and CDR2 SVGAGI. Trimming shortened V by 5 bases and J by 4 bases, and 9 bases separated the two germline ends. CDR3 DNA: TGTGCCAGCAGTCCCCAGGAGTATAATTCACCCCTCCACTTT. This sequence encodes CASSPQEYNSPLHF.

This clonotype appeared many times. Since it is a stray read in a library aimed at alpha chains, this beta chain has a size that is not meaningful. V usage is TRBV7-9 and J usage is TRBJ2-1, with 8 bases that match TRBD1. V was clipped by 3 bases and J by 0 bases; unmatched bases: 4. The CDR3 is made up of 16 amino acids. Germline values: CDR1 SEHNR, CDR2 FQNEAQ (reference sequence). DNA of the CDR3: TGTGCCAGCAGCTTTCCGGACAGGGCCTCCTACAATGAGCAGTTCTTC. This gives the protein CASSFPDRASYNEQFF.

This clonotype has at least ten counts. This beta chain lies outside the target of a library built for alpha chains; its clone size means little. This chain uses TRBV6-5 with TRBJ2-7, with D perhaps TRBD1 or TRBD2 (5 bases each). Germline lookup yields CDR1 MNHEY and CDR2 SVGAGI. V lost 2 bases, J lost 2 bases, and 16 bases lay in between. This CDR3 is built from 16 residues. The CDR3, as DNA: TGTGCCAGCAGTTACAAAGTTGACAGCGGAACCTACGAGCAGTACTTC. It specifies CASSYKVDSGTYEQYF.

This clonotype is classed as medium-sized. In a library made to pick up alpha chains, this beta chain is a stray read with a size that means little. The chain couples TRBV28 to TRBJ2-3; no reliable D call. V was clipped by 6 bases and J by 4 bases, with 20 bases between them. The CDR3 length is 16 residues. CDR1 and CDR2 (germline): MDHEN, SYDVKM. The CDR3 DNA sequence: TGTGCCAGCAGGACTCTCGCGGCTCAGAAGGCAGATACGCAGTATTTT. As protein: CASRTLAAQKADTQYF.

This clonotype came up many times. In a library made to pick up alpha chains, this beta chain is a stray read with a size that means little. The chain uses TRBV2 and TRBJ1-2; no firm D call. This CDR3 has 13 amino acids. Germline lookup yields CDR1 SNHLY and CDR2 FYNNEI. V dropped 7 bases and J dropped 2 bases, with 11 bases sitting between them. The CDR3 loop reads CASTGEINYGYTF. CDR3 DNA sequence: TGTGCCAGCACCGGCGAGATCAACTATGGCTACACCTTC. Drawing the rest from reference TRBV2 and TRBJ1-2, the complete variable domain is EPEVTQTPSHQVTQMGQEVILRCVPISNHLYFYWYRQILGQKVEFLVSFYNNEISEKSEIFDDQFSVERPDGSNFTLKIRSTKLEDSAMYFCASTGEINYGYTFGSGTRLTVV.

To note about this clonotype: Because the library targeted alpha chains, this beta chain is an off-target read whose size means little. The chain joins TRBV20-1 to TRBJ2-3, with 9 bases aligning to TRBD1. J was trimmed by 11 bases and V by 7 bases; bases with no gene match: 13. The length of the CDR3 is 13 residues. Germline-derived CDR1 and CDR2 are DFQATT and SNEGSKA (reference sequence). The CDR3 DNA reads as TGCAGTGGGGCTACCGGGACAGGGAGTAGGCAGTATTTT. It codes for CSGATGTGSRQYF.

Regarding this clonotype: For a library built for alpha chains, this beta chain is a stray read; little rests on its size. This sequence joins TRBV12-3 or TRBV12-4 and TRBJ2-7, with TRBD2 identical over 9 bases. The CDR3 sequence is 16 residues long. Trimming took 2 bases from V and 2 from J; bases not matched to a gene: 7. The CDR3 sequence: CASSLILAGHTYEQYF. The CDR3 nucleotides read TGTGCCAGCAGTTTAATCCTAGCGGGGCATACCTACGAGCAGTACTTC.

This clonotype showed up just once. For a library built for alpha chains, this beta chain is a stray read; little rests on its size. V usage is TRBV28 and J usage is TRBJ2-1, with TRBD2 matching over 16 bases. Germline-derived CDR1 and CDR2 are MDHEN and SYDVKM. The CDR3 consists of 16 residues. The junction had 7 bases not matched to a gene; V was cut back by 5 bases and J by 9 bases. This chain's CDR3 is CASSQPGLAGGPEQFF. The CDR3 DNA follows: TGTGCCAGCAGTCAACCGGGACTAGCGGGGGGGCCTGAGCAGTTCTTC.

In this sample, this clonotype turned up a few times. The library was built for alpha chains, so this beta chain is an off-target read and its size means little. The V and J genes are TRBV4-3 and TRBJ2-1, with D possibly being TRBD2 (6 bases). The CDR3 is 16 residues long. CDR1 is LGHNA, CDR2 YSLEER, per germline. Trimming cost V 0 bases and J 5 bases, with 14 bases left between them. The CDR3 region is CASSQDTGSRNNEQFF. The CDR3, as DNA: TGCGCCAGCAGCCAAGATACCGGGAGCCGGAACAATGAGCAGTTCTTC.

This clonotype has a count of ten or more. The library was designed around alpha chains, so this beta chain is a stray read whose abundance carries little weight. V is TRBV27 and J is TRBJ1-2; D gene unclear. This CDR3 has 14 amino acids. Germline CDR1 reads MNHEY; CDR2 reads SMNVEV (reference sequence). The V gene lost 1 base and the J gene lost 4 bases, with 10 bases spanning the gap. CDR3 in DNA: TGTGCCAGCAGTTTATTTGGGCCCCGCTATGGCTACACCTTC. Its translation is CASSLFGPRYGYTF.

In its sample, this clonotype is large. The size of this beta chain means little, since it is a stray read in a library made for alpha chains. The rearrangement joins TRBV2 to TRBJ2-2; tentative D call: TRBD1 (5 bases). This CDR3 region has 13 residues. Germline loops: CDR1 SNHLY, CDR2 FYNNEI. V lost 6 bases and J 5 bases, leaving 10 bases between the germline ends. CDR3 nucleotide sequence: TGTGCCAGCAGGGGCAGGGAAACCGGGGAGCTGTTTTTT. Amino acids: CASRGRETGELFF.

This clonotype has at least ten counts. Since it is a stray read in a library aimed at alpha chains, this beta chain has a size that is not meaningful. The rearrangement joins TRBV11-2 to TRBJ1-1, with D perhaps TRBD1 (6 bases). The CDR3 spans 13 residues. The germline gives CDR1 SGHAT, CDR2 FQNNGV. With 5 bases removed from V and 7 bases from J, the gap between germline ends came to 14 bases. CDR3 in DNA: TGTGCCAGCAGCCTGCCGGGACAAAGTGAAGCTTTCTTT. Translating it yields CASSLPGQSEAFF. The variable domain in full, with the rest retrieved from reference TRBV11-2 and TRBJ1-1, is EAGVAQSPRYKIIEKRQSVAFWCNPISGHATLYWYQQILGQGPKLLIQFQNNGVVDDSQLPKDRFSAERLKGVDSTLKIQPAKLEDSAVYLCASSLPGQSEAFFGQGTRLTVV.

This clonotype is labeled large (0.1 to 1%). A library made for alpha chains picked up this beta chain off target, so its size means little. J is TRBJ1-5 and V is TRBV13; D remains ambiguous. The CDR3 spans 14 residues. V lost 0 bases and J lost 4, with 7 bases in between. Germline-derived CDR1 and CDR2 are PRHDT and FYEKMQ (reference sequence). CDR3 region: CASSLGLTNQPQHF. The DNA for the CDR3 is TGTGCCAGCAGCTTAGGGCTGACAAATCAGCCCCAGCATTTT.

In its sample, this clonotype ranks as medium-sized (0.01 to 0.1%). With the library built for alpha chains, this beta chain is off target and its frequency is not meaningful. This chain connects TRBV10-3 to TRBJ2-2, with D perhaps TRBD2 (5 bases). Germline V lookup: CDR1 ENHRY, CDR2 SYGVKD. Trimming removed 2 bases at V and 3 bases at J, with 10 bases between. The CDR3 totals 15 residues. CDR3 region: CAISEPRVDTGELFF. The CDR3 DNA reads TGTGCCATCAGTGAGCCGAGGGTAGACACCGGGGAGCTGTTTTTT.

This clonotype was seen more than once but under ten times. Because the library targeted alpha chains, this beta chain is an off-target read whose size means little. The rearrangement links TRBV20-1 to TRBJ2-7, with D tentatively TRBD1 or TRBD2 (6 bases each). CDR1 and CDR2 from the germline V gene are DFQATT and SNEGSKA (reference sequence). The CDR3 totals 13 residues. V was shortened by 5 bases and J by 1 base, with 12 bases between the two germline ends. This CDR3 reads CSAGGTPSYEQYF. The CDR3 nucleotides read TGCAGTGCTGGAGGGACACCGTCCTACGAGCAGTACTTC.

To note about this clonotype: Because the library targeted alpha chains, this beta chain is an off-target read whose size means little. The V and J genes are TRBV7-3 and TRBJ2-1, with TRBD1 matching over 10 bases. Germline V gene data show CDR1 as SGHTA and CDR2 as FQGTGA. The CDR3 has 16 residues. J was trimmed by 0 bases and V by 5 bases; bases with no gene match: 4. CDR3 in amino acids: CASSPRDRGSYNEQFF. DNA of the CDR3: TGTGCCAGCAGCCCTAGGGACAGGGGCTCCTACAATGAGCAGTTCTTC.

By share, this clonotype counts as medium-sized. For a library built for alpha chains, this beta chain is a stray read; little rests on its size. This chain joins TRBV29-1 and TRBJ1-1; no firm D call. This CDR3 comprises 13 residues. V was pared by 4 bases and J by 0 bases, with 9 bases between. Germline CDR1 is SQVTM and CDR2 is ANQGSEA. Written as DNA, the CDR3 is TGCAGCGTTGGCCCCTCGGTGAACACTGAAGCTTTCTTT. Residues: CSVGPSVNTEAFF.

As to this clonotype: With the library built for alpha chains, this beta chain is off target and its frequency is not meaningful. J is TRBJ1-5 and V is TRBV6-6, with TRBD1 identical over 9 bases. Germline loops: CDR1 MNHNY, CDR2 SVGAGI (reference sequence). The trim removed 6 bases at V and 6 bases at J, leaving 6 bases unmatched. This CDR3 is 14 amino acids long. CDR3 sequence: CASSTGGWGQPQHF. In nucleotides, the CDR3 is TGTGCCAGCAGCACAGGGGGCTGGGGTCAGCCCCAGCATTTT.

This clonotype was recorded only once. A read error is possible here, since a much larger clone lies one base away. A library made for alpha chains picked up this beta chain off target, so its size means little. The rearrangement uses TRBV10-3 and TRBJ1-2; no reliable D call. The CDR3 contains 14 residues. Germline-derived CDR1 and CDR2 are ENHRY and SYGVKD. CDR3 DNA: TGTGCCATCAGTAAGTCCGGCAGTTGGTCGGGCTACACCTTC. Translated: CAISKSGSWSGYTF.